This T cell receptor (beta chain) derives from a study of OX40 agonist ivuxolimab in advanced cancers. Study as a whole: Two cutaneous melanoma patients and one hepatocellular carcinoma patient, three in all, had partial responses.

The data were produced by immunoSEQ multiplex PCR, yet TCRdb's version contains in-frame clones alone and is incomplete. In the table there are 55,000 to 75,000 clones, 80% to 90% of which are singletons. The CDR3 runs 13 residues. V was pared by 1 base and J by 5 bases, with 9 bases between. CDR1 KGHSH and CDR2 LQKENI come from the germline V gene. This receptor was taken from an adult with an advanced solid tumor such as melanoma, head and neck, liver or kidney cancer. This specimen consisted of CD4+ or CD8+ T cells sorted from blood, obtained in a trial of the OX40 agonist ivuxolimab. The chain recombines TRBV18 with TRBJ2-7; D remains ambiguous. CDR3 sequence: CASSPRVSDEQYF. DNA for the CDR3: TGTGCCAGCTCACCACGGGTGTCCGACGAGCAGTACTTC.